This TCR beta chain was documented in a study of cytomegalovirus exposure and HLA in healthy donors. Overall study results and limits: In a later analysis, DRB1 alleles had the most associated TCRs; HLA-C alleles the fewest.

The germline V and J ends were trimmed by 0 bases and 3 bases, with 12 bases remaining between them. The CDR3 has 15 amino acids. Germline assignment: CDR1 SGHRS and CDR2 YFSETQ. Vbeta (60) and Jbeta (13) primers were used in the PCR. Assay used: immunoSEQ multiplex PCR; TCRdb lists only in-frame clones, some missing. The sample lists 85,000 to 90,000 clones; about 75% were seen once. On this clone: Its antigen is unknown.

Sequences were obtained from PBMCs. This receptor was obtained from a man aged 25-40 years in good health and CMV-seropositive. V and J are TRBV5-1 and TRBJ1-2; D not certain. The CDR3 region has the DNA TGCGCCAGCAGCTTGGATCGCGGCAGCTACTATGGCTACACCTTC. This gives the protein CASSLDRGSYYGYTF.